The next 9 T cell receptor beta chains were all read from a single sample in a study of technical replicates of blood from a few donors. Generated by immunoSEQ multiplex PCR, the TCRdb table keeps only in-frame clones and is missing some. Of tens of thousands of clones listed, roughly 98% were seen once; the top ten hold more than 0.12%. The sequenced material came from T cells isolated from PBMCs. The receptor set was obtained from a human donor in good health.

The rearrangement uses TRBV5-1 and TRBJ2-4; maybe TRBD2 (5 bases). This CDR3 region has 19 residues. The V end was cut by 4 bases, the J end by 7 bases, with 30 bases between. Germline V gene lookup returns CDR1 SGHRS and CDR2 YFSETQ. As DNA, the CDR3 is TGCGCCAGCAGCGACGACGGTACTAGTGAGTCTCCAATGGGGAACATTCAGTACTTC. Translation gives CASSDDGTSESPMGNIQYF.

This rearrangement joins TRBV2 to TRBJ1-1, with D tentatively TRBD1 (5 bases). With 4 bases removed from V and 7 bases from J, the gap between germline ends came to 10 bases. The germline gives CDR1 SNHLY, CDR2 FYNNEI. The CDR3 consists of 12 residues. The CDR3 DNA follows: TGTGCCAGCAGTGCCAGACAGCTTGAAGCTTTCTTT. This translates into CASSARQLEAFF.

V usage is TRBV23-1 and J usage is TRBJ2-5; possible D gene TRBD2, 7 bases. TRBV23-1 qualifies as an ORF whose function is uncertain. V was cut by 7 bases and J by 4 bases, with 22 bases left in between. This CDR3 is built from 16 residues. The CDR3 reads CASTPGRGQPAETQYF. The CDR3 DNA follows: TGCGCCAGCACTCCAGGGAGGGGACAACCGGCAGAGACCCAGTACTTC.

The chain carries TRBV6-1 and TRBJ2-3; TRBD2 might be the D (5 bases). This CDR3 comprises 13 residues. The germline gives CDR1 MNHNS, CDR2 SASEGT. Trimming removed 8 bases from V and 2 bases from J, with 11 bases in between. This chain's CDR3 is CASAREPTDTQYF. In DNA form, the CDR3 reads TGTGCCAGCGCCCGGGAACCCACAGATACGCAGTATTTT.

The CDR3 here is CASSKQGGISDEQYF. As DNA, the CDR3 is TGTGCCAGCAGTAAACAGGGGGGAATCTCGGATGAGCAGTACTTC. The chain is built from TRBV6-5 and TRBJ2-7; 8 bases map to TRBD1. The ends lost 5 bases at V and 7 bases at J; junction bases unmatched: 13. This CDR3 region has 15 residues. Germline V gene lookup returns CDR1 MNHEY and CDR2 SVGAGI.

Here the CDR3 reads CASSLGGADTQYF. The CDR3 bases are TGTGCCAGCAGTCTGGGGGGGGCAGATACGCAGTATTTT. The genes are TRBV2 and TRBJ2-3; 7 nucleotides line up with TRBD2. The germline CDR1 and CDR2 sequences are SNHLY and FYNNEI. This CDR3 comprises 13 residues. The V and J ends lost 5 bases and 4 bases, in that order; junction bases with no gene match: 3. The complete variable domain, with remaining parts taken from reference TRBV2 and TRBJ2-3, reads EPEVTQTPSHQVTQMGQEVILRCVPISNHLYFYWYRQILGQKVEFLVSFYNNEISEKSEIFDDQFSVERPDGSNFTLKIRSTKLEDSAMYFCASSLGGADTQYFGPGTRLTVL.

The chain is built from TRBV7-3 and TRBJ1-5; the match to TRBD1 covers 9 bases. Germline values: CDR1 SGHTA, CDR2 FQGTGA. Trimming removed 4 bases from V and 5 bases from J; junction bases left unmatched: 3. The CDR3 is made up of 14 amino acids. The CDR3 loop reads CASSYTGGYQPQHF. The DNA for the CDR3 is TGTGCCAGCAGCTATACAGGGGGCTATCAGCCCCAGCATTTT.

The CDR3 loop is CASSQEGGEQFF. Here the CDR3 DNA reads TGCGCCAGCAGCCAAGAAGGGGGTGAGCAGTTCTTC. This sequence joins TRBV4-1 and TRBJ2-1; a weak D match, TRBD1 (6 bases). CDR1 and CDR2 from the germline V gene are MGHRA and YSYEKL. V was clipped by 0 bases and J by 9 bases, with 6 bases between them. The CDR3 runs 12 residues.

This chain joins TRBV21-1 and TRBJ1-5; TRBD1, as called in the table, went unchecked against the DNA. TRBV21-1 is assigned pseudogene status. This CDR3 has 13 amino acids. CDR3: CASSSQQGKPQHF. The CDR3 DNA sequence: TGTGCCAGCAGCTCCCAGCAGGGAAAGCCCCAGCATTTT.